The next 3 T cell receptor beta chains were all read from a single sample in a study of graft-versus-host responses after intestinal transplantation. Clones were sequenced by immunoSEQ multiplex PCR, and TCRdb holds only the in-frame ones, with some missing. The table lists some 27,000 clones, approximately 95% of them singletons. The sequenced sample was PBMCs, obtained 18 days after transplant. All receptors come from a human patient who received an intestinal transplant, so some T cells may come from the graft donor.

CDR3 nucleotide sequence: TGCGCCAGCAGCCAAGATACCGGGACAGCTTTGAACTACGAGCAGTACTTC. This translates into CASSQDTGTALNYEQYF. J is TRBJ2-7 and V is TRBV4-1, with TRBD1 identical over 7 bases. CDR1 is MGHRA, CDR2 YSYEKL, per germline. Germline trimming cut 0 bases from V and 3 bases from J; bases unmatched to any gene: 11. CDR3 length: 17 residues.

The J gene is TRBJ1-1, the V gene TRBV18; 9 bases match TRBD1. Germline loops: CDR1 KGHSH, CDR2 LQKENI. The CDR3 runs to 15 residues. The trim removed 1 base at V and 6 bases at J, leaving 6 bases unmatched. CDR3 DNA: TGTGCCAGCTCACCACAGACAGGGGGAGGGCCTGAAGCTTTCTTT. Protein: CASSPQTGGGPEAFF.

The rearrangement links TRBV6-5 to TRBJ2-2; the match to TRBD1 covers 7 bases. The germline CDR1 and CDR2 sequences are MNHEY and SVGAGI. The CDR3 is 15 amino acids. V shed 2 bases and J 6 bases; nucleotides not matched to a gene: 6. In DNA form, the CDR3 reads TGTGCCAGCAGTTACATTCTGGACAGGCCCGGGGAGCTGTTTTTT. It specifies CASSYILDRPGELFF.